Shown below are 20 T cell receptor beta chains from a single sample sequenced in a study of post-analysis software for immune sequencing data. General study findings and limits: Patients used about 5 TRBV segments, including TRBV5-6, TRBV5-1 and TRBV20-1, more often than controls.

TCR beta libraries were prepared from cDNA with unique molecular identifiers. TCRdb redid the calling of the PCR reads with MiXCR, one entry per CDR3 protein. The sample shows 350,000 to 500,000 distinct CDR3 sequences, 30% to 45% of them seen only once. The antigens of these receptors remain unknown. Sequencing was performed on blood. Receptors were obtained from a girl aged 2 to 9 with multiple sclerosis.

V gene TRBV5-1 combines with J gene TRBJ1-1; D ambiguous. Germline values: CDR1 SGHRS, CDR2 YFSETQ. V gave up 4 bases and J gave up 3 bases, with 13 bases separating them. The CDR3 has 14 residues. In DNA form, the CDR3 reads TGCGCCAGCAGCACCGCGGGAGGGTACACTGAAGCTTTCTTT. Translated, it gives CASSTAGGYTEAFF.

In this sample, this clonotype turned up many times. Here the CDR3 reads CASRQTRGSSYGYTF. The CDR3 coding sequence is TGTGCCAGCAGACAGACTAGGGGTTCCAGCTATGGCTACACCTTC. V usage is TRBV6-5 and J usage is TRBJ1-2, with a weak D call TRBD1 (5 bases). The V end was cut by 6 bases, the J end by 4 bases, with 18 bases between. Germline V gene data show CDR1 as MNHEY and CDR2 as SVGAGI. This CDR3 is built from 15 residues.

This clonotype has more than one count but fewer than ten. CDR3 DNA sequence: TGTGCCAGCAGTTCCCATACGGGACTCGATGTCTACGAGCAGTACTTC. Encoded protein: CASSSHTGLDVYEQYF. The rearrangement joins TRBV12-3 or TRBV12-4 to TRBJ2-7; a weak D match, TRBD2 (6 bases). V gave up 4 bases and J gave up 3 bases, with 19 bases separating them. The CDR3 is made up of 16 amino acids.

This clonotype was counted only a few times. This rearrangement joins TRBV5-1 to TRBJ2-1, with D possibly TRBD1 on 6 matching bases. V was trimmed by 4 bases and J by 6 bases, leaving 23 bases between them. The CDR3 is 17 amino acids. The V gene's germline CDR1 is SGHRS and CDR2 YFSETQ. The CDR3 bases are TGCGCCAGCAGCAACGATCTACAGGGTGAAAGAATCAATGAGCAGTTCTTC. Protein product: CASSNDLQGERINEQFF.

This clonotype has only a few counts. This chain joins TRBV4-3 and TRBJ2-5, with no clear D. Deletions cut 0 bases from V and 11 bases from J, with 22 bases between. Germline lookup yields CDR1 LGHNA and CDR2 YSLEER. This CDR3 region has 16 residues. The CDR3 sequence is CASSQELGIKWSKQYF. The CDR3, as DNA: TGCGCCAGCAGCCAAGAATTAGGGATTAAATGGAGTAAGCAGTACTTC.

V is TRBV6-6 and J is TRBJ1-4; 7 bases align to TRBD1. CDR1 MNHNY and CDR2 SVGAGI come from the germline V gene (reference sequence). The CDR3 is 15 residues long. The J segment lost 4 bases and the V segment lost 6 bases, leaving 8 bases of the junction unmatched. CDR3 in amino acids: CASSRDRAGNEKLFF. The CDR3 DNA is TGTGCCAGCAGCCGAGACAGGGCCGGTAATGAAAAACTGTTTTTT.

The V and J genes are TRBV6-2 or TRBV6-3 and TRBJ2-1; D gene uncertain. The germline V gene has CDR1 MNHEY and CDR2 SVGEGT. The CDR3 runs 14 residues. V was trimmed by 6 bases and J by 6 bases, leaving 15 bases between them. CDR3: CASSYSFIGNEQFF. Written as DNA, the CDR3 is TGTGCCAGCAGCTACAGCTTTATCGGCAATGAGCAGTTCTTC.

The V gene is TRBV7-9, the J gene TRBJ2-2; D unclear. The V end was cut by 1 base, the J end by 4 bases, with 7 bases between. CDR3 length: 14 residues. Per germline, CDR1 SEHNR and CDR2 FQNEAQ (reference sequence). CDR3 DNA: TGTGCCAGCAGCTTAGAGGTCACCACCGGGGAGCTGTTTTTT. Protein: CASSLEVTTGELFF. Looking up the rest from reference TRBV7-9 and TRBJ2-2 gives the full variable domain: DTGVSQNPRHKITKRGQNVTFRCDPISEHNRLYWYRQTLGQGPEFLTYFQNEAQLEKSRLLSDRFSAERPKGSFSTLEIQRTEQGDSAMYLCASSLEVTTGELFFGEGSRLTVL.

This clonotype was observed a few times. This chain's CDR3 is CATSRATGENTEAFF. In DNA form, the CDR3 reads TGTGCCACCAGCAGAGCAACAGGGGAGAACACTGAAGCTTTCTTT. The chain couples TRBV15 to TRBJ1-1, with 7 bases matching TRBD1. The germline CDR1 and CDR2 sequences are LNHNV and YYDKDF (reference sequence). J lost 1 base, V lost 1 base, and 3 bases had no gene match. The CDR3 sequence is 15 residues long.

The CDR3 nucleotides are TGTGCCAGCAGTTTATCGGTTCCACCGAGGGGGAACTACGAGCAGTACTTC. Protein sequence: CASSLSVPPRGNYEQYF. The chain combines TRBV28 with TRBJ2-7; D is possibly TRBD1 (6 bases). Germline V lookup: CDR1 MDHEN, CDR2 SYDVKM. This CDR3 has 17 amino acids. The V gene lost 1 base and the J gene lost 3 bases, with 19 bases spanning the gap.

This clonotype was seen a handful of times. The rearrangement links TRBV9 to TRBJ2-1; TRBD1 aligns across 7 bases. Per the germline V gene, CDR1 is SGDLS and CDR2 is YYNGEE. V lost 4 bases to trimming and J lost 0 bases; unmatched junction nucleotides: 7. This CDR3 has 16 residues. In DNA, the CDR3 is TGTGCCAGCAGCCCCCCCACAGGGGCCTCCTACAATGAGCAGTTCTTC. Translation gives CASSPPTGASYNEQFF.

The V and J genes are TRBV20-1 and TRBJ2-3; D unclear. The ends were cut back, 6 bases at V and 2 bases at J, with 15 bases in the middle. The CDR3 consists of 14 residues. The germline V gene encodes CDR1 DFQATT and CDR2 SNEGSKA (reference sequence). CDR3: CSASWIRPTDTQYF. The DNA for the CDR3 is TGCAGTGCCAGCTGGATTCGGCCCACAGATACGCAGTATTTT.

This clonotype is a singleton in its sample. The J gene is TRBJ2-1, the V gene TRBV7-6; a weak D match, TRBD2 (6 bases). In germline, CDR1 is SGHVS, CDR2 FNYEAQ. This CDR3 spans 12 amino acids. The V gene lost 3 bases and the J gene lost 8 bases, with 8 bases spanning the gap. CDR3 coding DNA: TGTGCCAGCAGCTTTAGCGGCCATGAGCAGTTCTTC. Its translation is CASSFSGHEQFF.

The V call is TRBV9, the J call TRBJ2-5, with D unclear. The V end lost 2 bases, the J end lost 0 bases, and 11 bases lay between the germline ends. This CDR3 is 15 amino acids long. Germline CDR1 SGDLS, CDR2 YYNGEE. CDR3 DNA sequence: TGTGCCAGCAGCGTCCGACCCGGGTACCAAGAGACCCAGTACTTC. Its protein product is CASSVRPGYQETQYF.

This clonotype has more than one count but fewer than ten. V gene TRBV20-1 combines with J gene TRBJ1-1, with 8 bases aligning to TRBD1. CDR3 length: 12 residues. The germline V gene encodes CDR1 DFQATT and CDR2 SNEGSKA (reference sequence). J gave up 12 bases and V 3 bases, and 9 bases lay outside the gene matches. In nucleotides, the CDR3 is TGCAGTGCTAGGAGTCCTGGACAGGGAACTTTCTTT. Protein: CSARSPGQGTFF.

The J gene is TRBJ2-5, the V gene TRBV7-2; 10 nucleotides agree with TRBD2. The CDR3 is 14 amino acids. J lost 11 bases, V lost 8 bases, and 14 bases had no gene match. CDR1 is SGHTA and CDR2 is FQGNSA in the germline V gene. The CDR3 bases are TGTGCCAGCCGGAAAACCCTAGCGGGAGATGGGCAGTACTTC. This encodes CASRKTLAGDGQYF.

The V call is TRBV2, the J call TRBJ2-7, with TRBD1 identical over 9 bases. The ends lost 9 bases at V and 3 bases at J; junction bases unmatched: 12. Germline CDR1 and CDR2: SNHLY and FYNNEI. The CDR3 spans 15 residues. The CDR3 protein is CARGGLGTGSYEQYF. CDR3 sequence (DNA): TGTGCCAGAGGGGGTCTAGGGACAGGGAGCTACGAGCAGTACTTC.

The sample holds a few counts of this clonotype. V and J are TRBV5-1 and TRBJ2-7; 8 bases map to TRBD2. J gave up 6 bases and V 0 bases, and 5 bases lay outside the gene matches. The CDR3 spans 14 residues. CDR1 SGHRS and CDR2 YFSETQ come from the germline V gene. CDR3 DNA: TGCGCCAGCAGCTTGGTGGCGGGGGGCCCCGAGCAGTACTTC. It is translated as CASSLVAGGPEQYF.

This clonotype showed up just a few times. The chain employs TRBV4-2 and TRBJ2-3, with 11 bases aligning to TRBD2. Germline CDR1 and CDR2: LGHNA and YNFKEQ. The CDR3 spans 18 residues. J gave up 5 bases and V 3 bases, and 13 bases lay outside the gene matches. The CDR3 nucleotides read TGTGCCAGCAGCCAGAAGACGTTAGCGGGAGGGCCACAAGATACGCAGTATTTT. Protein sequence: CASSQKTLAGGPQDTQYF.

The J gene is TRBJ1-5, the V gene TRBV28; D is undetermined. Trimming cost V 8 bases and J 1 base, with 9 bases left between them. Germline assignment: CDR1 MDHEN and CDR2 SYDVKM. The CDR3 length is 13 residues. The CDR3 nucleotides read TGTGCCAGCCCGGTGCGCAGCAATCAGCCCCAGCATTTT. This translates into CASPVRSNQPQHF.